One sample yielded the 18 T cell receptor beta chains listed below, sequenced in a study of post-analysis software for immune sequencing data (dated by TCRdb to 2015 to 2017). Results the study describes overall, beyond this receptor: Significantly higher frequencies in patients than in controls were found for roughly 5 TRBV segments, including TRBV5-6, TRBV5-1 and TRBV20-1.

Libraries came from PCR. Sequenced on an Illumina HiSeq 2500. Unique molecular identifiers were incorporated into TCR beta cDNA libraries to reduce PCR and sequencing biases. TCRdb trimmed the raw reads at Q25, called clones with MiXCR and kept productive beta chains. Here each entry gathers all rows of one CDR3 protein and keeps the most common genes and DNA. Present in this sample are roughly 670,000 distinct CDR3 sequences, approximately 59% of which were seen just once. The top ten clonotypes cover roughly 10% of the sample. Their antigen targets remain unknown. Sequencing was done on a sample of blood. The receptors were gathered from a girl aged 2-9 years with multiple sclerosis.

This clonotype was picked up one time. The chain is built from TRBV5-1 and TRBJ1-1, with no clear D. Germline V gene lookup returns CDR1 SGHRS and CDR2 YFSETQ. V gave up 3 bases and J gave up 0 bases, with 12 bases separating them. The CDR3 runs to 15 residues. DNA of the CDR3: TGCGCCAGCAGCTCGGTTCCGACCTTGAACACTGAAGCTTTCTTT. It is translated as CASSSVPTLNTEAFF.

The chain carries TRBV4-2 and TRBJ2-4; D might be TRBD2 (5 bases). The germline V gene has CDR1 LGHNA and CDR2 YNFKEQ. The CDR3 contains 17 residues. Deletions cut 2 bases from V and 0 bases from J, with 14 bases between. The CDR3 region has the DNA TGTGCCAGCAGCCAATCGCGAGCGGAATTAGCCAAAAACATTCAGTACTTC. This codes for CASSQSRAELAKNIQYF.

This chain links TRBV10-3 with TRBJ2-1; TRBD2 agrees at 9 bases. The end of the DNA fits TRBJ2-7 better, so the J call may be wrong. CDR1 and CDR2 from the germline V gene are ENHRY and SYGVKD. The CDR3 consists of 14 residues. CDR3 in amino acids: CAIRVAGEGNEQYF. The CDR3 coding sequence is TGTGCCATCAGGGTAGCGGGAGAAGGCAATGAGCAGTACTTC.

The genes are TRBV6-2 or TRBV6-3 and TRBJ1-2; a possible D gene is TRBD1 (5 bases). CDR1 is MNHEY and CDR2 is SVGEGT in the germline V gene. The V end was cut by 1 base, the J end by 7 bases, with 22 bases between. This CDR3 has 17 amino acids. CDR3 loop: CASSYLWRGNYVSGYTF. CDR3 bases: TGTGCCAGCAGTTACTTATGGAGGGGTAACTATGTTAGTGGCTACACCTTC.

This rearrangement joins TRBV5-1 to TRBJ2-2, with TRBD1 identical over 8 bases. The germline V gene has CDR1 SGHRS and CDR2 YFSETQ. The CDR3 has 14 residues. Germline trimming cut 4 bases from V and 6 bases from J; bases unmatched to any gene: 5. CDR3 in amino acids: CASSLPGGPGELFF. In nucleotides, the CDR3 is TGCGCCAGCAGCCTTCCAGGGGGCCCCGGGGAGCTGTTTTTT.

The chain links TRBV29-1 to TRBJ1-1, with D possibly being TRBD1 (5 bases). The CDR3 covers 11 residues. Germline CDR1 and CDR2: SQVTM and ANQGSEA. The CDR3 nucleotides are TGCAGTGCTTACCGGGACTTCGGGGCTTTCTTT. It codes for CSAYRDFGAFF.

This clonotype was detected a few times. A junction boundary mismatches the germline segment, possibly from a read error. This chain links TRBV5-1 with TRBJ2-7, with D possibly called TRBD1 or TRBD2 (5 bases each). The CDR3 contains 14 residues. Germline V gene data show CDR1 as SGHRS and CDR2 as YFSETQ. The CDR3 sequence: CASSRGDSSYGQYF. CDR3 coding DNA: TGCGCCAGCAGTCGGGGTGACAGCTCCTACGGGCAGTACTTC.

With respect to this clonotype: Relative to the germline gene, one junction end is altered; a read error may explain this. This chain connects TRBV7-9 to TRBJ2-1, with 9 nucleotides matching TRBD2. Looked up from germline, CDR1 is SEHNR and CDR2 is FQNEAQ (reference sequence). CDR3 size: 17 residues. The CDR3 bases are TGTGCTAGCAGCTTAGTTGGCGAGCGGGGGGCCTACAATGAGCAGTTCTTC. As protein: CASSLVGERGAYNEQFF.

This clonotype has more than one count but fewer than ten. The DNA for the CDR3 is TGTGCCAGCAGCTCCACCCCAGGGGTCTTTACTGAAGCTTTCTTT. It yields the protein CASSSTPGVFTEAFF. The V and J genes are TRBV12-3 or TRBV12-4 and TRBJ1-1, with a tentative D call TRBD1 (6 bases). The CDR3 contains 15 residues. V was clipped by 6 bases and J by 5 bases, with 19 bases between them.

This clonotype was found a few times. The J gene is TRBJ1-2, the V gene TRBV10-3; D not resolved. The CDR3 loop spans 12 amino acids. V was pared by 3 bases and J by 1 base, with 3 bases between. Germline lookup yields CDR1 ENHRY and CDR2 SYGVKD. This chain's CDR3 is CAISDSNYGYTF. CDR3 bases: TGTGCCATCAGTGACAGTAACTATGGCTACACCTTC.

The chain recombines TRBV29-1 with TRBJ2-5, with D possibly matching TRBD2 (5 bases). The CDR3 spans 14 residues. Trimming removed 8 bases from V and 1 base from J, with 17 bases in between. Germline V lookup: CDR1 SQVTM, CDR2 ANQGSEA. CDR3 coding DNA: TGCAGCACCCTGCCCCCTGAGGGCCAAGAGACCCAGTACTTC. It encodes CSTLPPEGQETQYF.

This clonotype was seen once. The chain's CDR3 is CASSSWTGAQETQYF. The CDR3 DNA reads as TGTGCCAGCAGTTCCTGGACAGGAGCCCAAGAGACCCAGTACTTC. The chain uses TRBV7-9 and TRBJ2-5; 7 bases fit TRBD1. Germline CDR1 reads SEHNR; CDR2 reads FQNEAQ (reference sequence). The ends lost 6 bases at V and 1 base at J; junction bases unmatched: 8. This CDR3 region has 15 residues.

The rearrangement joins TRBV12-3 or TRBV12-4 to TRBJ2-1, with D perhaps matching TRBD2 (6 bases). The CDR3 covers 16 residues. The germline V and J ends were trimmed by 2 bases and 1 base, with 12 bases remaining between them. DNA for the CDR3: TGTGCCAGCAGTTTAAGGGACTCTGCATCCTACAATGAGCAGTTCTTC. As protein: CASSLRDSASYNEQFF.

This clonotype has more than one count but fewer than ten. The gene calls are TRBV5-1 and TRBJ1-1; D is perhaps TRBD1 (6 bases). The CDR3 sequence is 15 residues long. Trimming took 7 bases from V and 2 from J, leaving 18 bases between them. The V gene's germline CDR1 is SGHRS and CDR2 YFSETQ. Written as DNA, the CDR3 is TGCGCCAGCCTACAAGGGGGATCGGTAAACACTGAAGCTTTCTTT. It encodes CASLQGGSVNTEAFF.

The chain employs TRBV12-3 or TRBV12-4 and TRBJ2-3; D unclear. The CDR3 runs 16 residues. V shed 1 base and J shed 0 bases, with 11 bases lying between them. DNA for the CDR3: TGTGCCAGCAGTTTAGAACAGACCCCTAGCACAGATACGCAGTATTTT. As protein: CASSLEQTPSTDTQYF.

The genes are TRBV7-9 and TRBJ2-7, with a tentative D call TRBD1 (5 bases). Germline lookup yields CDR1 SEHNR and CDR2 FQNEAQ (reference sequence). The V gene lost 1 base and the J gene lost 0 bases, with 7 bases spanning the gap. The CDR3 length is 14 residues. This CDR3 is CASSLETVSYEQYF. As DNA, the CDR3 is TGTGCCAGCAGCTTAGAGACAGTCTCCTACGAGCAGTACTTC.

The genes are TRBV7-2 and TRBJ2-3, with D possibly being TRBD1 or TRBD2 (5 bases each). The CDR3 totals 15 residues. Trimming took off 1 base at V and 2 bases at J, with 10 bases between the two ends. CDR1 and CDR2 from the germline V gene are SGHTA and FQGNSA. CDR3 loop: CASSLVPGTTDTQYF. Written as DNA, the CDR3 is TGTGCCAGCAGCTTAGTACCGGGGACCACAGATACGCAGTATTTT.

This clonotype has just one count. The gene calls are TRBV4-1 and TRBJ2-4, with 10 bases identical to TRBD1. Trimming cost V 1 base and J 4 bases; bases outside gene matches: 10. There are 18 residues in the CDR3. Germline loops: CDR1 MGHRA, CDR2 YSYEKL. CDR3 protein: CASSQALADRGEKNIQYF. CDR3 in DNA: TGCGCCAGCAGCCAAGCCCTGGCGGACAGGGGGGAGAAAAACATTCAGTACTTC.